This passage covers 22 T cell receptor beta chains from one sample sequenced in a study of CD8 T cells in Susac syndrome. RNA, at roughly 0.5 to 1 ug, was reverse transcribed with random hexamers. TCRdb re-analysed the immunoSEQ multiplex PCR reads in MiXCR, keeping a single row per CDR3 protein. The table records tens of thousands of distinct CDR3 sequences, approximately 94% of them present only once. Sequencing input: CD4+ T cells from PBMCs. These receptor sequences come from a human donor with Susac syndrome.

V is TRBV18 and J is TRBJ2-1, with D perhaps being TRBD1 or TRBD2 (6 bases each). Trimming pared 1 base from V and 1 base from J, leaving 20 bases between. The CDR3 sequence is 19 residues long. The germline V gene encodes CDR1 KGHSH and CDR2 LQKENI. CDR3 protein: CASSPLYAGQTRSYNEQFF. CDR3 coding DNA: TGTGCCAGCTCACCACTATATGCCGGACAGACTAGATCCTACAATGAGCAGTTCTTC.

This clonotype was seen a single time. The chain uses TRBV5-4 and TRBJ2-1; maybe TRBD2 (6 bases). CDR3 length: 15 residues. CDR1 is SGHNT and CDR2 is YYREEE in the germline V gene (reference sequence). Trimming pared 4 bases from V and 7 bases from J, leaving 18 bases between. The CDR3 sequence: CASSRGTPRENEQFF. CDR3 coding DNA: TGTGCCAGCAGCCGGGGGACCCCCCGGGAGAATGAGCAGTTCTTC.

The genes are TRBV3-1 and TRBJ1-2, with D perhaps matching TRBD1 (5 bases). The CDR3 contains 14 residues. With 1 base removed from V and 8 bases from J, the gap between germline ends came to 14 bases. Germline V gives CDR1 LGHDT, CDR2 YNNKEL (reference sequence). The CDR3 region is CASSQGGAGWGYTF. The CDR3 region has the DNA TGTGCCAGCAGCCAAGGTGGGGCAGGTTGGGGCTACACCTTC.

V gene TRBV6-2 or TRBV6-3 combines with J gene TRBJ2-5, with D maybe TRBD2 (6 bases). Germline loops: CDR1 MNHEY, CDR2 SVGEGT. CDR3 length: 13 residues. V shed 6 bases and J shed 3 bases, with 11 bases lying between them. As DNA, the CDR3 is TGTGCCAGCAGAGCCTGGGAGGAAGAGACCCAGTACTTC. Translation: CASRAWEEETQYF.

The genes are TRBV28 and TRBJ1-5; D may be TRBD1 (6 bases). V lost 0 bases, J lost 2 bases, and 8 bases lay in between. This CDR3 is built from 15 residues. The germline V gene encodes CDR1 MDHEN and CDR2 SYDVKM. CDR3 coding DNA: TGTGCCAGCAGTTTATGGGGGGCTGGCAATCAGCCCCAGCATTTT. It encodes CASSLWGAGNQPQHF.

The CDR3: CASTQSRGQNTQYF. Here the CDR3 DNA reads TGCGCCAGCACACAAAGCAGGGGGCAAAATACGCAGTATTTT. This chain links TRBV5-1 with TRBJ2-3, with TRBD1 identical over 8 bases. This CDR3 region has 14 residues. CDR1 SGHRS and CDR2 YFSETQ come from the germline V gene. V gave up 6 bases and J gave up 7 bases; unmatched junction bases: 10.

The rearrangement links TRBV20-1 to TRBJ1-1; D may be TRBD1 (6 bases). Germline CDR1 is DFQATT and CDR2 is SNEGSKA (reference sequence). This CDR3 has 13 amino acids. Trimming took 6 bases from V and 0 from J, leaving 11 bases between them. The CDR3 loop is CSAFTGMNTEAFF. For the CDR3, the DNA is TGCAGTGCCTTCACAGGGATGAACACTGAAGCTTTCTTT.

J is TRBJ2-7 and V is TRBV20-1; perhaps TRBD2 as D (6 bases). V lost 3 bases and J lost 7, with 19 bases in between. This CDR3 comprises 14 residues. From germline, CDR1 is DFQATT and CDR2 SNEGSKA (reference sequence). The CDR3 spells CSARVRASAGEQYF. The DNA of the CDR3 is TGCAGTGCTAGGGTCCGGGCCTCGGCGGGGGAGCAGTACTTC.

The chain employs TRBV6-2 or TRBV6-3 and TRBJ2-1; 8 nucleotides align to TRBD2. Germline CDR1 reads MNHEY; CDR2 reads SVGEGT. Trimming at V came to 6 bases and at J to 12 bases, leaving 13 bases not matched to a gene. The CDR3 is 14 amino acids. DNA for the CDR3: TGTGCCAGCAGCGGGAGGGCCGGGACAATTGGGCAGTTCTTC. Protein: CASSGRAGTIGQFF.

The CDR3 sequence: CASSLAVVGDKFF. In nucleotides, the CDR3 is TGCGCCAGCAGCTTGGCCGTAGTGGGAGATAAGTTCTTC. The chain couples TRBV5-1 to TRBJ2-1; possible D gene TRBD2, 5 bases. V lost 0 bases to trimming and J lost 14 bases, with 15 bases between them. CDR1 SGHRS and CDR2 YFSETQ come from the germline V gene. The CDR3 loop spans 13 amino acids. The complete variable domain, with remaining parts taken from reference TRBV5-1 and TRBJ2-1, reads KAGVTQTPRYLIKTRGQQVTLSCSPISGHRSVSWYQQTPGQGLQFLFEYFSETQRNKGNFPGRFSGRQFSNSRSEMNVSTLELGDSALYLCASSLAVVGDKFFGPGTRLTVL.

The chain employs TRBV6-6 and TRBJ2-1; 7 bases match TRBD2. This CDR3 is built from 15 residues. Trimming at V came to 0 bases and at J to 5 bases, leaving 4 bases not matched to a gene. Germline V CDR1 and CDR2: MNHNY, SVGAGI (reference sequence). In DNA, the CDR3 is TGTGCCAGCAGTTACTCGAGACGGGGGGACAATGAGCAGTTCTTC. It is translated as CASSYSRRGDNEQFF.

The chain links TRBV29-1 to TRBJ1-2, with a weak D call TRBD1 (5 bases). V lost 6 bases, J lost 6 bases, and 17 bases lay in between. The CDR3 spans 13 residues. Germline V CDR1 and CDR2: SQVTM, ANQGSEA. CDR3 sequence: CSVGEPFLDGYTF. The CDR3 DNA reads as TGCAGCGTAGGGGAGCCGTTTTTAGATGGCTACACCTTC.

The V and J genes are TRBV5-6 and TRBJ1-2; D gene uncertain. Per the germline V gene, CDR1 is SGHDT and CDR2 is YYEEEE. The CDR3 is 13 residues long. V was cut by 3 bases and J by 0 bases, with 6 bases left in between. The CDR3, as DNA: TGTGCCAGCAGCTGGACGGCTAACTATGGCTACACCTTC. Translation: CASSWTANYGYTF. The full variable domain, rest sourced from reference TRBV5-6 and TRBJ1-2, is DAGVTQSPTHLIKTRGQQVTLRCSPKSGHDTVSWYQQALGQGPQFIFQYYEEEERQRGNFPDRFSGHQFPNYSSELNVNALLLGDSALYLCASSWTANYGYTFGSGTRLTVV.

The J gene is TRBJ2-7, the V gene TRBV3-1; the D gene is possibly TRBD2 (6 bases). CDR1 is LGHDT, CDR2 YNNKEL, per germline (reference sequence). Trimming left V 4 bases short and J 0 bases short, with 10 bases between. The CDR3 loop spans 14 amino acids. CDR3 sequence (DNA): TGTGCCAGCAGCCGTGCGGGAAGCTCCTACGAGCAGTACTTC. It yields the protein CASSRAGSSYEQYF.

The chain has TRBV6-2 or TRBV6-3 and TRBJ2-7; D is undetermined. CDR1 is MNHEY, CDR2 SVGEGT, per germline. Trimming took 7 bases from V and 0 from J, leaving 13 bases between them. The CDR3 runs 14 residues. CDR3: CASMNSPSSYEQYF. CDR3 DNA: TGTGCCAGCATGAACAGTCCGAGCTCCTACGAGCAGTACTTC.

The V gene is TRBV29-1, the J gene TRBJ1-6, with TRBD1 identical over 7 bases. Germline CDR1 SQVTM, CDR2 ANQGSEA. J gave up 9 bases and V 5 bases, and 10 bases lay outside the gene matches. The CDR3 runs 14 residues. The CDR3 DNA sequence: TGCAGCGTTTCGACAGGGTCGGAAAGTTCACCCCTCCACTTT. Encoded protein: CSVSTGSESSPLHF.

This clonotype was observed a single time. V is TRBV6-6 and J is TRBJ1-6; 8 bases are a match to TRBD1. Germline lookup yields CDR1 MNHNY and CDR2 SVGAGI (reference sequence). There are 16 residues in the CDR3. After removal of 5 bases from V and 6 bases from J, the junction contained 9 bases not matched to a gene. The DNA for the CDR3 is TGTGCCAGCAGTCAGACTAACAGGGGGGCTAATTCACCCCTCCACTTT. It specifies CASSQTNRGANSPLHF.

The V and J genes are TRBV5-1 and TRBJ1-4, with D uncertain. The CDR3 consists of 15 residues. The germline gives CDR1 SGHRS, CDR2 YFSETQ. V was clipped by 4 bases and J by 8 bases, with 18 bases between them. The CDR3 protein is CASSIDLYTREKLFF. The CDR3 DNA is TGCGCCAGCAGCATCGACCTGTATACGAGGGAAAAACTGTTTTTT.

J is TRBJ2-5 and V is TRBV7-9; D gene ambiguous. V dropped 3 bases and J dropped 4 bases, with 3 bases sitting between them. CDR3 length equals 11 residues. Germline lookup yields CDR1 SEHNR and CDR2 FQNEAQ (reference sequence). The CDR3 region has the DNA TGTGCCAGCAGCTTTGCAGAGACCCAGTACTTC. Protein product: CASSFAETQYF.

CDR3 residues: CASSPDGTTDTQYF. In nucleotides, the CDR3 is TGTGCCAGCAGCCCCGACGGGACCACAGATACGCAGTATTTT. V usage is TRBV4-2 and J usage is TRBJ2-3; the D call may be TRBD1 or TRBD2 (5 bases each). From germline, CDR1 is LGHNA and CDR2 YNFKEQ. Trimming took off 4 bases at V and 2 bases at J, with 10 bases between the two ends. This CDR3 has 14 amino acids.

The chain recombines TRBV7-8 with TRBJ1-2, with D tentatively TRBD1 (5 bases). The CDR3 sequence is 14 residues long. The V gene's germline CDR1 is SGHVS and CDR2 FQNEAQ. Trimming stripped 5 bases from V and 7 bases from J, with 17 bases between. This chain's CDR3 is CASSRGTLAGGYTF. In DNA form, the CDR3 reads TGTGCCAGCAGCCGGGGGACGCTAGCGGGTGGCTACACCTTC.

This chain joins TRBV25-1 and TRBJ2-7, with D unresolved. This CDR3 has 16 amino acids. The ends were cut back, 1 base at V and 0 bases at J, with 13 bases in the middle. Germline V gene sequence: CDR1 MGHDK, CDR2 SYGVNS. The CDR3 loop reads CASSESLTGVSYEQYF. The CDR3 nucleotides read TGTGCCAGCAGTGAATCCCTCACTGGGGTCTCCTACGAGCAGTACTTC.